Listed below are T cell receptor beta chains from one sample, sequenced in a study of beta chain features in type 1 diabetes. Libraries were prepared by immunoSEQ multiplex PCR; TCRdb keeps only in-frame clonotypes and omits some of them. The sample yields about 160,000 clones, more than 60% seen once. The sequenced material came from naive CD4+ T cells from blood. The origin of the receptors is a man aged 25-40 years with type 1 diabetes. Both conserved end residues are part of each CDR3. Each record gives: D gene, clone size, J gene, V gene, CDR3 DNA, CDR3 protein. A D gene is named only where the DNA matches it firmly. For some rows the clone size is stated as once, few or many, or as a class when expanded; others skip it.

D gene: TRBD1
clone size: NA
J gene: TRBJ1-2
V gene: TRBV5-1
CDR3 DNA: TGCGCCAGCAGCCCGGGACGTCCGGGACAGGGGGCTGGCTACACCTTC
CDR3 protein: CASSPGRPGQGAGYTF

D gene: NA
clone size: few
J gene: TRBJ2-7
V gene: TRBV18
CDR3 DNA: TGTGCCAGCTCACAACAGGCCTACGAGCAGTACTTC
CDR3 protein: CASSQQAYEQYF

D gene: TRBD1
clone size: NA
J gene: TRBJ1-2
V gene: TRBV9
CDR3 DNA: TGTGCCAGCAGCACCCTCGGGACAGGGGCCTATGGCTACACCTTC
CDR3 protein: CASSTLGTGAYGYTF

D gene: NA
clone size: NA
J gene: TRBJ2-3
V gene: TRBV7-8
CDR3 DNA: TGTGCCAGCAGCCCCCGGGGGAGCACAGATACGCAGTATTTT
CDR3 protein: CASSPRGSTDTQYF

D gene: TRBD1
clone size: few
J gene: TRBJ2-7
V gene: TRBV5-4
CDR3 DNA: TGTGCCAGCAGACCCACAGGGGGCGAGCAGTACTTC
CDR3 protein: CASRPTGGEQYF

D gene: NA
clone size: NA
J gene: TRBJ2-3
V gene: TRBV18
CDR3 DNA: TGTGCCAGCTCACCCGCTAGCGCGGTCAACACAGATACGCAGTATTTT
CDR3 protein: CASSPASAVNTDTQYF

D gene: TRBD1
clone size: NA
J gene: TRBJ2-7
V gene: TRBV6-5
CDR3 DNA: TGTGTTACCTCGGGACAGGACTCCTACGAGCAGTACTTC
CDR3 protein: CVTSGQDSYEQYF

D gene: NA
clone size: NA
J gene: TRBJ2-2
V gene: TRBV7-2
CDR3 DNA: TGTGCCAGCAGCTTAGGCACACGGAACACCGGGGAGCTGTTTTTT
CDR3 protein: CASSLGTRNTGELFF

D gene: TRBD1
clone size: once
J gene: TRBJ1-2
V gene: TRBV9
CDR3 DNA: TGTGCCAGCAGCGATCGGGACAGGGGGTCTATCTATGGCTACACCTTC
CDR3 protein: CASSDRDRGSIYGYTF

D gene: NA
clone size: few
J gene: TRBJ2-7
V gene: TRBV30
CDR3 DNA: TGTGCCTGGAGTGCGTCAACAGGGTACGAGCAGTACTTC
CDR3 protein: CAWSASTGYEQYF

D gene: NA
clone size: NA
J gene: TRBJ1-1
V gene: TRBV7-9
CDR3 DNA: TGTGCCAGCAGCTTGATCTCCCGCCAAGCTTTCTTT
CDR3 protein: CASSLISRQAFF

D gene: TRBD2
clone size: NA
J gene: TRBJ2-3
V gene: TRBV5-1
CDR3 DNA: TGCGCCAGCAGCTTGACTAGCGGGGTCTCAGATACGCAGTATTTT
CDR3 protein: CASSLTSGVSDTQYF

D gene: TRBD2
clone size: NA
J gene: TRBJ2-5
V gene: TRBV29-1
CDR3 DNA: TGCAGCGTTAAGGGACTAGCGAGGGGAGAGACCCAGTACTTC
CDR3 protein: CSVKGLARGETQYF

D gene: NA
clone size: NA
J gene: TRBJ2-3
V gene: TRBV10-3
CDR3 DNA: TGTGCCATCAGTGTGGCCGGGGGGCACCGTGTAGATACGCAGTATTTT
CDR3 protein: CAISVAGGHRVDTQYF

D gene: NA
clone size: NA
J gene: TRBJ2-7
V gene: TRBV10-3
CDR3 DNA: TGTGCCATCAGTGAACTTGGCAGCTTCTACGAGCAGTACTTC
CDR3 protein: CAISELGSFYEQYF

D gene: NA
clone size: NA
J gene: TRBJ1-2
V gene: TRBV7-2
CDR3 DNA: TGTGCCAGCAGCGATAGGGTCTCCTATGGCTACACCTTC
CDR3 protein: CASSDRVSYGYTF

D gene: NA
clone size: NA
J gene: TRBJ1-2
V gene: TRBV29-1
CDR3 DNA: TGCAGCGTTGATGTTGTTAACTATGGCTACACCTTC
CDR3 protein: CSVDVVNYGYTF

D gene: NA
clone size: NA
J gene: TRBJ2-7
V gene: TRBV21-1
CDR3 DNA: TGTGCCAGTCTGGACAGGGGCCGCGACGAGCAGTACTTC
CDR3 protein: CASLDRGRDEQYF

D gene: TRBD1
clone size: NA
J gene: TRBJ2-1
V gene: TRBV5-1
CDR3 DNA: TGCGCCAGCAGCCCAGGACAGGGCTCCTACAATGAGCAGTTCTTC
CDR3 protein: CASSPGQGSYNEQFF

D gene: NA
clone size: NA
J gene: TRBJ1-2
V gene: TRBV4-1
CDR3 DNA: TGCGCCAGCAGCCAAGATGACGGCAGTACTTATGGCTACACCTTC
CDR3 protein: CASSQDDGSTYGYTF

D gene: TRBD1
clone size: NA
J gene: TRBJ2-3
V gene: TRBV5-1
CDR3 DNA: TGCGCCAGCAGCCAGGGACAGACCACAGATACGCAGTATTTT
CDR3 protein: CASSQGQTTDTQYF

D gene: NA
clone size: NA
J gene: TRBJ1-3
V gene: TRBV29-1
CDR3 DNA: TGCAGCATATTCATGAGCTCTGGAAACACCATATATTTT
CDR3 protein: CSIFMSSGNTIYF

D gene: NA
clone size: NA
J gene: TRBJ1-6
V gene: TRBV18
CDR3 DNA: TGTGCCAGCTCATCTTCAGGGAATTCACCCCTCCACTTT
CDR3 protein: CASSSSGNSPLHF

D gene: NA
clone size: few
J gene: TRBJ2-5
V gene: TRBV25-1
CDR3 DNA: TGTGCCAGCAGTGTATGGGGACGCCAAGAGACCCAGTACTTC
CDR3 protein: CASSVWGRQETQYF

D gene: TRBD1
clone size: NA
J gene: TRBJ2-1
V gene: TRBV25-1
CDR3 DNA: TGTGCCAGCAGTGAGGACAGGGGACCGAAAACCTACAATGAGCAGTTCTTC
CDR3 protein: CASSEDRGPKTYNEQFF

D gene: NA
clone size: few
J gene: TRBJ2-3
V gene: TRBV25-1
CDR3 DNA: TGTGCCAGCAGTGCCCCGGGGGCGGGCACAGATACGCAGTATTTT
CDR3 protein: CASSAPGAGTDTQYF

D gene: NA
clone size: NA
J gene: TRBJ1-2
V gene: TRBV4-3
CDR3 DNA: TGCGCCAGCAGCCAAGGGGCGTGGACCTTC
CDR3 protein: CASSQGAWTF

D gene: NA
clone size: NA
J gene: TRBJ2-3
V gene: TRBV10-3
CDR3 DNA: TGTGCCATCAGTGCCCCGAAGACGGGGTTCACAGATACGCAGTATTTT
CDR3 protein: CAISAPKTGFTDTQYF

D gene: NA
clone size: NA
J gene: TRBJ2-5
V gene: TRBV6-1
CDR3 DNA: TGTGCCAGCAGTGGGACTCGGGAGACCCAGTACTTC
CDR3 protein: CASSGTRETQYF

D gene: TRBD1
clone size: NA
J gene: TRBJ2-7
V gene: TRBV4-3
CDR3 DNA: TGCGCCAGCAGCCAAGATAGAGGACAGGGGGCCTACGAGCAGTACTTC
CDR3 protein: CASSQDRGQGAYEQYF

D gene: NA
clone size: once
J gene: TRBJ2-6
V gene: TRBV25-1
CDR3 DNA: TGTGCCAGCCGGAGCTCTGGGGCCAACGTCCTGACTTTC
CDR3 protein: CASRSSGANVLTF

D gene: NA
clone size: NA
J gene: TRBJ2-6
V gene: TRBV9
CDR3 DNA: TGTGCCAGCAGCGTAGAATCTCTTGGGTATGGGGCCAACGTCCTGACTTTC
CDR3 protein: CASSVESLGYGANVLTF

D gene: NA
clone size: NA
J gene: TRBJ1-2
V gene: TRBV5-6
CDR3 DNA: TGTGCCAGCAGTTCTGACCGAACCTATGGCTACACCTTC
CDR3 protein: CASSSDRTYGYTF

D gene: NA
clone size: NA
J gene: TRBJ1-2
V gene: TRBV23-1
CDR3 DNA: TGCGCCAGCAGTCAATCACAGAAGCCTAGCTATGGCTACACCTTC
CDR3 protein: CASSQSQKPSYGYTF

D gene: NA
clone size: few
J gene: TRBJ2-7
V gene: TRBV20-1
CDR3 DNA: TGCAGTGCTAGGGGAAACTACGAGCAGTACTTC
CDR3 protein: CSARGNYEQYF

D gene: NA
clone size: NA
J gene: TRBJ2-1
V gene: TRBV11-2
CDR3 DNA: TGTGCCAGCAGCTTTGCGGGGAGCTCCTACAATGAGCAGTTCTTC
CDR3 protein: CASSFAGSSYNEQFF

D gene: NA
clone size: once
J gene: TRBJ2-3
V gene: TRBV18
CDR3 DNA: TGTGCCAGCCGTGAAGCCCTGCTCGGCACAGATACGCAGTATTTT
CDR3 protein: CASREALLGTDTQYF

D gene: NA
clone size: NA
J gene: TRBJ1-2
V gene: TRBV6-6
CDR3 DNA: TGTGCCAGCAGTTACAGCGAGCTCGGGTATGGCTACACCTTC
CDR3 protein: CASSYSELGYGYTF

D gene: TRBD1
clone size: NA
J gene: TRBJ2-6
V gene: TRBV5-1
CDR3 DNA: TGCGCCAGCCTACAGGGGTCGAATAATGGGGCCAACGTCCTGACTTTC
CDR3 protein: CASLQGSNNGANVLTF

D gene: NA
clone size: NA
J gene: TRBJ2-3
V gene: TRBV5-4
CDR3 DNA: TGTGCCAGCAGCCCCGGGACTGGCCGATCCACAGATACGCAGTATTTT
CDR3 protein: CASSPGTGRSTDTQYF